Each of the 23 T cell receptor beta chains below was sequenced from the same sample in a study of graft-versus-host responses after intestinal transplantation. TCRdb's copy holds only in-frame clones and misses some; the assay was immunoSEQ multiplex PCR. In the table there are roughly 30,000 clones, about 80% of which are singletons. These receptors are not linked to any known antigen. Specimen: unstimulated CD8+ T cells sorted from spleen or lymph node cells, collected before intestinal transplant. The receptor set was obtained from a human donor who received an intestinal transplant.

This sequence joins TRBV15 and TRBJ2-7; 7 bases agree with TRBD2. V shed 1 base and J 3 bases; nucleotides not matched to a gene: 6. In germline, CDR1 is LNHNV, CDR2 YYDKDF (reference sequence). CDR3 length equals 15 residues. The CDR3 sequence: CATSRGGGSNYEQYF. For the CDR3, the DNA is TGTGCCACCAGCAGAGGGGGCGGGAGCAACTACGAGCAGTACTTC.

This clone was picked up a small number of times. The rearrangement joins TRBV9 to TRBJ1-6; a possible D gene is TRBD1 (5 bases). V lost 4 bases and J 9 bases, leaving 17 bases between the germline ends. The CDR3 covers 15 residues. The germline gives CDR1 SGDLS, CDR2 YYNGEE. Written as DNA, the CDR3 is TGTGCCAGCAGCTTAGGGGCCTCGATGGGTTCACCCCTCCACTTT. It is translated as CASSLGASMGSPLHF.

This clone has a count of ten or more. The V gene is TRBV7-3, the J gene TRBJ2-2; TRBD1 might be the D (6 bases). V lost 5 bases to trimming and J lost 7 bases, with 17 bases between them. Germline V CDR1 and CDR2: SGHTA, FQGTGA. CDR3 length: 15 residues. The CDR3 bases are TGTGCCAGCAGCCCAGGGGCAGGGAATGTCGGGGAGCTGTTTTTT. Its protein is CASSPGAGNVGELFF.

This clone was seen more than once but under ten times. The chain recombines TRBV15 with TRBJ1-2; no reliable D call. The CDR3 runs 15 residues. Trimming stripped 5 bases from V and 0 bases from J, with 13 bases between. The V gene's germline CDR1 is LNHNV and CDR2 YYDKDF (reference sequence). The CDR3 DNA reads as TGTGCCACCAGCCGAGGGAGGAATCCTAACTATGGCTACACCTTC. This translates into CATSRGRNPNYGYTF.

CDR3 sequence: CASSQDRDYGYTF. CDR3 DNA: TGCGCCAGCAGCCAAGATCGAGACTATGGCTACACCTTC. The chain recombines TRBV4-1 with TRBJ1-2; no definite D call. This CDR3 has 13 amino acids. Germline assignment: CDR1 MGHRA and CDR2 YSYEKL. Trimming took 0 bases from V and 3 from J, leaving 5 bases between them.

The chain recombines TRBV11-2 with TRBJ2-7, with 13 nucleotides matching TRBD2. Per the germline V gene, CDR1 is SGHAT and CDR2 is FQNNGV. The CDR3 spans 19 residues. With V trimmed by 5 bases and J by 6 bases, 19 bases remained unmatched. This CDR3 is CASSAPSAGPLAGGPEQYF. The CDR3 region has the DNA TGTGCCAGCAGCGCCCCTAGTGCGGGTCCACTAGCGGGAGGGCCCGAGCAGTACTTC.

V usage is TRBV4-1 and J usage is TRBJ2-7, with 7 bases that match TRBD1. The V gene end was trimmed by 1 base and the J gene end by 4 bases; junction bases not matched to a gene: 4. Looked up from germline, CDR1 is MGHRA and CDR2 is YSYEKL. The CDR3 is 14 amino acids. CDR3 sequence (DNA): TGCGCCAGCAGCCAAGTTGACAGGGCGTACGAGCAGTACTTC. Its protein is CASSQVDRAYEQYF.

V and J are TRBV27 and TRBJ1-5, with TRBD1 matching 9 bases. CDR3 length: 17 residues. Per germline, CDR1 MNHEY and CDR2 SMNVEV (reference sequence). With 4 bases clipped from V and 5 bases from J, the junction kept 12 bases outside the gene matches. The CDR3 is CASSSLVRRQGDQPQHF. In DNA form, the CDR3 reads TGTGCCAGCAGTTCTCTTGTTCGTCGACAGGGGGATCAGCCCCAGCATTTT.

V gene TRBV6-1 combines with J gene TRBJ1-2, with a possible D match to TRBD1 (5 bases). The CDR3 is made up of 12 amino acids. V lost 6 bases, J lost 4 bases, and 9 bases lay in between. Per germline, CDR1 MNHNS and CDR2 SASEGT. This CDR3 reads CASRPGIYGYTF. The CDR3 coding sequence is TGTGCCAGCAGGCCAGGGATCTATGGCTACACCTTC.

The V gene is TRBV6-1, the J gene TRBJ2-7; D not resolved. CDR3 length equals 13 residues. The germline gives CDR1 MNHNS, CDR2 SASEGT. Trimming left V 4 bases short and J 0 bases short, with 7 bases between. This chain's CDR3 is CASSADNSYEQYF. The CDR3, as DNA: TGTGCCAGCAGTGCCGACAACTCCTACGAGCAGTACTTC.

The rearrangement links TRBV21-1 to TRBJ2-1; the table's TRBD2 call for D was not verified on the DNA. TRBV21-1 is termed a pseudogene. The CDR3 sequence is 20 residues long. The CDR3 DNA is TGTGCCAGCAGCTCTGACCCGGGACTAGCGGGAGGAAGCTCCTACAATGAGCAGTTCTTC. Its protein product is CASSSDPGLAGGSSYNEQFF.

The CDR3 bases are TGTGCCAGCAGTTCTAGCGGGGGGAGCACAGATACGCAGTATTTT. Residues: CASSSSGGSTDTQYF. V usage is TRBV6-4 and J usage is TRBJ2-3; the match to TRBD2 covers 11 bases. The trim removed 5 bases at V and 0 bases at J, leaving 1 base unmatched. The CDR3 has 15 residues. CDR1 is MRHNA, CDR2 SNTAGT, per germline.

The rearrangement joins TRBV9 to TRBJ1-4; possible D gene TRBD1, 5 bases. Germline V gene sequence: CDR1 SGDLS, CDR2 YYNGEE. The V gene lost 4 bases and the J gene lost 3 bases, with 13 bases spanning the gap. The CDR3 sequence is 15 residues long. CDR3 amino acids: CASSLGGDSNEKLFF. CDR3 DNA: TGTGCCAGCAGCCTCGGGGGGGATTCTAATGAAAAACTGTTTTTT.

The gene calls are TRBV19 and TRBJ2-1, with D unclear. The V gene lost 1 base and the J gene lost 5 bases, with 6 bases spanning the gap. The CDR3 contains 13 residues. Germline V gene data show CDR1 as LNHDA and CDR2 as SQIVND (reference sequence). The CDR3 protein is CASSIAPDNEQFF. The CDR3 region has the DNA TGTGCCAGTAGTATAGCACCAGACAATGAGCAGTTCTTC.

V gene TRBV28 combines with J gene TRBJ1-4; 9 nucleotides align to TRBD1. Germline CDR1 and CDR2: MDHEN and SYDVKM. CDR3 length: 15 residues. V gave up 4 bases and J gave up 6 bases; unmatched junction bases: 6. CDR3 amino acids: CASSSGQGQDEKLFF. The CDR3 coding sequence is TGTGCCAGCAGTTCGGGACAGGGCCAGGATGAAAAACTGTTTTTT.

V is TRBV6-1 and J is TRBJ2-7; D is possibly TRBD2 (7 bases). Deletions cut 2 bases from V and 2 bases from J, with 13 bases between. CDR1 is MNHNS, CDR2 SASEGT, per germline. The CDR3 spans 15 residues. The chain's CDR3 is CASSEKEGGPYEQYF. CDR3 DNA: TGTGCCAGCAGTGAAAAAGAGGGGGGGCCCTACGAGCAGTACTTC.

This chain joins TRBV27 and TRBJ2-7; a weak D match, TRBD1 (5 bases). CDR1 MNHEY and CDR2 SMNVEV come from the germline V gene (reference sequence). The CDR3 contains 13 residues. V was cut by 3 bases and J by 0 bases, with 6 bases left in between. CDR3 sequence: CASSLTVSYEQYF. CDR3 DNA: TGTGCCAGCAGTTTGACAGTCTCCTACGAGCAGTACTTC.

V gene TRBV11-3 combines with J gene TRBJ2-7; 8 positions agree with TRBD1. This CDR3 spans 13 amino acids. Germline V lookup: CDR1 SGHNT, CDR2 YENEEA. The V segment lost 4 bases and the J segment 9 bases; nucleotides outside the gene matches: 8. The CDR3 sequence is CASSYRDRPLQYF. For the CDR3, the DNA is TGTGCCAGCAGCTATCGGGACAGGCCATTGCAGTACTTC.

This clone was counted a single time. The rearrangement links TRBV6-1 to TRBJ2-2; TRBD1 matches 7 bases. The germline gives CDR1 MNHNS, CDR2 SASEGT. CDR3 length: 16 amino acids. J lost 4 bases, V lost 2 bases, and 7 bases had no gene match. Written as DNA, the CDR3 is TGTGCCAGCAGTGAAATCGGACAGGTCCTCACCGGGGAGCTGTTTTTT. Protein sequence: CASSEIGQVLTGELFF.

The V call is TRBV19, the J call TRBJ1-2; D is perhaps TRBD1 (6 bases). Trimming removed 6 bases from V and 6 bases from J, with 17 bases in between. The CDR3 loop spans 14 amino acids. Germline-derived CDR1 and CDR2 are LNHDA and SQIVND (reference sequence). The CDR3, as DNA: TGTGCCAGTAGACAGGGCTGGGGTTTGAATGGCTACACCTTC. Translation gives CASRQGWGLNGYTF.

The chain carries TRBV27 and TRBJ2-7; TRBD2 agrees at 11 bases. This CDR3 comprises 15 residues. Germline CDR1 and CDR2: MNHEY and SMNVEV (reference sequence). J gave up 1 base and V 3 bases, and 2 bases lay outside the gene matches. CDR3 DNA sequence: TGTGCCAGCAGTTTCGGGACTAGCGGTTCCTACGAGCAGTACTTC. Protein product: CASSFGTSGSYEQYF.

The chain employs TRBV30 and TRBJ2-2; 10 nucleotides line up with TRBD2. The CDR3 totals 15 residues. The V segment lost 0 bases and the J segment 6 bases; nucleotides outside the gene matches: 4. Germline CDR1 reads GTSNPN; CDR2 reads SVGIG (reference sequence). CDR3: CAWSVQGTSAGELFF. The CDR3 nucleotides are TGTGCCTGGAGTGTACAAGGGACTAGCGCCGGGGAGCTGTTTTTT.

CDR3 amino acids: CASSPEHIQFLSYEQYF. As DNA, the CDR3 is TGTGCCAGCAGCCCAGAACATATACAGTTTCTATCATACGAGCAGTACTTC. This chain uses TRBV7-6 with TRBJ2-7; D is unresolved. The CDR3 loop spans 17 amino acids. The V and J ends lost 5 bases and 4 bases respectively, with 24 bases between them. Germline V gene sequence: CDR1 SGHVS, CDR2 FNYEAQ.